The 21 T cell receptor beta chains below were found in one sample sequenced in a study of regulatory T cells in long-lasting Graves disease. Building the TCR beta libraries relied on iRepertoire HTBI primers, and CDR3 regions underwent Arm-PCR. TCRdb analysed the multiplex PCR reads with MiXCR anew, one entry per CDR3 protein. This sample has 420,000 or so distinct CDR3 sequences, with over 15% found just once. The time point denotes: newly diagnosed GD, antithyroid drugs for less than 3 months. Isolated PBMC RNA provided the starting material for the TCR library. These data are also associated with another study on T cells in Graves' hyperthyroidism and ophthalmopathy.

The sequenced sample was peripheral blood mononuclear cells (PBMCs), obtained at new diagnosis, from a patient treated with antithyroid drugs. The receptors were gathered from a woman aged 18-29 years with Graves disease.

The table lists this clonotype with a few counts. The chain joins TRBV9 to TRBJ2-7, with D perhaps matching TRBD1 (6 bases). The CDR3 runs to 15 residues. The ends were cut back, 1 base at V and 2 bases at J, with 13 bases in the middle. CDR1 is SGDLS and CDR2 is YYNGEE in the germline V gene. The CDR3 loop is CASSVRAGETYEQYF. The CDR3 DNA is TGTGCCAGCAGCGTAAGGGCAGGGGAAACCTACGAGCAGTACTTC.

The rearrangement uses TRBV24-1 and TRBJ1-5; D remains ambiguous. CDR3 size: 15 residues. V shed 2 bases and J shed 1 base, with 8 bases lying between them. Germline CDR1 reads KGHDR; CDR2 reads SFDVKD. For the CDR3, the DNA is TGTGCCACCAGTGATTCCGGGCCCAGCAATCAGCCCCAGCATTTT. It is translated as CATSDSGPSNQPQHF.

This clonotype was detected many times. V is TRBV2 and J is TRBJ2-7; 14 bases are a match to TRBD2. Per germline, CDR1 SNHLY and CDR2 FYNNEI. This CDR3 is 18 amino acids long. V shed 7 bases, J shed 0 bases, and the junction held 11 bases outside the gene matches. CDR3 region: CASTRGLAGVGASYEQYF. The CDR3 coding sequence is TGTGCCAGCACGAGGGGACTAGCGGGAGTTGGGGCCTCCTACGAGCAGTACTTC.

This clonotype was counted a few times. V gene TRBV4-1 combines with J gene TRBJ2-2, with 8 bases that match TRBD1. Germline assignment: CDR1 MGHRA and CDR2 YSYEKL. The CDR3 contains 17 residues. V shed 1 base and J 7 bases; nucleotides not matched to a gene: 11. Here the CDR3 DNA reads TGCGCCAGCAGCCAAGCGGCCGGGACAGGAGGAGTCGGGGAGCTGTTTTTT. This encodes CASSQAAGTGGVGELFF.

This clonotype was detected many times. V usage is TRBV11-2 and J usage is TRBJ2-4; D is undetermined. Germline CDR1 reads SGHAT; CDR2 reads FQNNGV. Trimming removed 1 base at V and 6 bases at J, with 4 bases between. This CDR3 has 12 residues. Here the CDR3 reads CASSLGGNIQYF. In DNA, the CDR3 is TGTGCCAGCAGCTTAGGAGGAAACATTCAGTACTTC.

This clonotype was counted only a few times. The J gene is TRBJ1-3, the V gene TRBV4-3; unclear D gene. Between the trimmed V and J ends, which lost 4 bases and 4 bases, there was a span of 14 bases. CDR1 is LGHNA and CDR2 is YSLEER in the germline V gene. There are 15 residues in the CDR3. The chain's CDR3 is CASSRSRTSGNTIYF. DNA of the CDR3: TGCGCCAGCAGCCGGTCCCGGACTTCCGGAAACACCATATATTTT.

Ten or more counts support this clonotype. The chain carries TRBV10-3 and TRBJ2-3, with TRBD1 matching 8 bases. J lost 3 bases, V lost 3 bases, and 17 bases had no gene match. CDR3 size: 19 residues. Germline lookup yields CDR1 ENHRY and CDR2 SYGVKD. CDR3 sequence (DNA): TGTGCCATCAGTGACAGACTCGGGTCCACAGGGGGTAAAACAGATACGCAGTATTTT. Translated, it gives CAISDRLGSTGGKTDTQYF.

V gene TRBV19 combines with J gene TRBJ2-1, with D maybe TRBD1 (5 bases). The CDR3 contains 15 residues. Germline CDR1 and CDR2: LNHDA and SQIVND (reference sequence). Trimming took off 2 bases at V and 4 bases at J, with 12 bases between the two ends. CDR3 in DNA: TGTGCCAGTAGTATATTCCAGGGCCGATACAATGAGCAGTTCTTC. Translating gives CASSIFQGRYNEQFF.

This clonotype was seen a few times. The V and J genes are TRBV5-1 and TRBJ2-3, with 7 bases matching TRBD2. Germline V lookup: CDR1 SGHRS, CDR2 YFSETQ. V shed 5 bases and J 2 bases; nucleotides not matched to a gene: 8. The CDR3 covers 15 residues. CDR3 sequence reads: CASRKAGLHTDTQYF. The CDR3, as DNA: TGCGCCAGCAGAAAAGCGGGACTACACACAGATACGCAGTATTTT.

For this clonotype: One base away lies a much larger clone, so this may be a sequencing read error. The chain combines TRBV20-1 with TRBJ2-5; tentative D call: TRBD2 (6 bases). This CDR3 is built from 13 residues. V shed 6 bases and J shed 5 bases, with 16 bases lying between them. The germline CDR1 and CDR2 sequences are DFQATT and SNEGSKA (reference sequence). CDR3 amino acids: CSARTNWGETQYF. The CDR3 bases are TGCAGTGCGCGGACTAACTGGGGGGAGACCCAGTACTTC.

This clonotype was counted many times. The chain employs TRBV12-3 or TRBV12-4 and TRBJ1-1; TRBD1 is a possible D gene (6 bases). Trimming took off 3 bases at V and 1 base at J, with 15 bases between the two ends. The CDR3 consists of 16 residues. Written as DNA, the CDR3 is TGTGCCAGCAGTTTCGGTCAGGGGATCGGGAACACTGAAGCTTTCTTT. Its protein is CASSFGQGIGNTEAFF.

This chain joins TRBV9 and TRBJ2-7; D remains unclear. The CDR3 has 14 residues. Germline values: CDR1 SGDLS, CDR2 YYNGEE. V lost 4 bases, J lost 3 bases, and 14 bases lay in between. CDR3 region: CASSPRGSDYEQYF. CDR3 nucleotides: TGTGCCAGCAGCCCCCGTGGTTCCGACTACGAGCAGTACTTC.

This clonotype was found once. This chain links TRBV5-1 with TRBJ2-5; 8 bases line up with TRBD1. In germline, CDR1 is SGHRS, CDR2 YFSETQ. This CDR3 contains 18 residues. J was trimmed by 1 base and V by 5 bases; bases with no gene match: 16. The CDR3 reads CASRRGTGTNNRQETQYF. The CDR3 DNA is TGCGCCAGCAGGAGGGGGACAGGAACAAATAATCGCCAAGAGACCCAGTACTTC.

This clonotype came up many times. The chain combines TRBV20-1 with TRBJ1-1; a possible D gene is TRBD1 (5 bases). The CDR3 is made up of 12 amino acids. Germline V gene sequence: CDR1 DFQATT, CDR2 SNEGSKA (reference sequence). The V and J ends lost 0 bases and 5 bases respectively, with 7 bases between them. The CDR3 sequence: CSAREGGTEAFF. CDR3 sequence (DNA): TGCAGTGCTAGAGAGGGGGGGACTGAAGCTTTCTTT.

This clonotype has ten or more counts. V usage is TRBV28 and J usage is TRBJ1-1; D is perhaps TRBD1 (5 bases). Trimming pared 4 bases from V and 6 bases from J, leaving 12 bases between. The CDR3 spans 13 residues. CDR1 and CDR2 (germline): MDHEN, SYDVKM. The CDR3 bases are TGTGCCAGCAGTTACCGGGGGATCGCTGAAGCTTTCTTT. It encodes CASSYRGIAEAFF.

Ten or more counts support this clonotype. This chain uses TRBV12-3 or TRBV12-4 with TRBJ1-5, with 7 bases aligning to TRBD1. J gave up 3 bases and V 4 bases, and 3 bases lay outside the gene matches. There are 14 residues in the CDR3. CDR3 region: CASSWGTANQPQHF. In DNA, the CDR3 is TGTGCCAGCAGTTGGGGGACAGCCAATCAGCCCCAGCATTTT.

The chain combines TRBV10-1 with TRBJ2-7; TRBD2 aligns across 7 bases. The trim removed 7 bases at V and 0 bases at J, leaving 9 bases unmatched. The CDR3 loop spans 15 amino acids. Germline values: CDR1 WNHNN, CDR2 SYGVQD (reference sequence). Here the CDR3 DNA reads TGCGCCAGCATGGGGAGGGGCCCCTGCTCCTACGAGCAGTACTTC. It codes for CASMGRGPCSYEQYF.

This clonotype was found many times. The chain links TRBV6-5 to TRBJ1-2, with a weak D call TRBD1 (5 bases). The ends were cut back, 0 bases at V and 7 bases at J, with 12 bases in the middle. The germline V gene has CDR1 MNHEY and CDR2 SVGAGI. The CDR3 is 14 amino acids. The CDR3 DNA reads TGTGCCAGCAGTTACTCTTTCGGGGGAGGTGGCTACACCTTC. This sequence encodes CASSYSFGGGGYTF.

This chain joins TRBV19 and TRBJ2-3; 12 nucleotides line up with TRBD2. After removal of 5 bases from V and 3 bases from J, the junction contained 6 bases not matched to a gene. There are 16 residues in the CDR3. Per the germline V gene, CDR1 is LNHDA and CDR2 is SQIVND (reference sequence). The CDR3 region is CASSFLAGGETDTQYF. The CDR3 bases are TGTGCCAGTAGTTTCCTAGCGGGAGGGGAAACAGATACGCAGTATTTT.

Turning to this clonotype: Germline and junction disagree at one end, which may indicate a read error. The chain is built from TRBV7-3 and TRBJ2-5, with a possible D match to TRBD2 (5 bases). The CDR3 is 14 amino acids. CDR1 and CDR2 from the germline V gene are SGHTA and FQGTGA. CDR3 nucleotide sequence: TGTGTCAGCAGCCTCGGCGCGGGTCAAGAGACCCAGTACTTC. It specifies CVSSLGAGQETQYF.

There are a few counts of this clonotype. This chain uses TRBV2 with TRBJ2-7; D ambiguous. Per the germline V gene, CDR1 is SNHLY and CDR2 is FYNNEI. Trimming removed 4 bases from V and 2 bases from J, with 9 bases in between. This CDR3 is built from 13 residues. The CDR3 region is CASSAPGAYEQYF. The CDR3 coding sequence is TGTGCCAGCAGTGCTCCAGGAGCCTACGAGCAGTACTTC.